The source of this T cell receptor (beta chain) is a study of post-analysis software for immune sequencing data. Study details: Recorded subtypes: relapsing-remitting, secondary progressive, progressive-relapsing; some patients unannotated.

TCR beta cDNA libraries had unique molecular identifiers. TCRdb re-derived calls from the PCR reads in MiXCR, one entry per CDR3 protein. The sample lists hundreds of thousands of distinct CDR3 sequences; 25% to 30% were seen once. Study findings and constraints: Diversity measured as normalized Chao1 was significantly lower in multiple sclerosis patients than in controls. Controls showed lower frequencies than patients for five TRBV segments, and TRBV5-6, TRBV5-1 and TRBV20-1 were among these.

Remarks on this clonotype: The antigen is not known.

Germline V gene data show CDR1 as MNHEY and CDR2 as SVGAGI. V dropped 5 bases and J dropped 5; count of bases not matched to a gene: 7. The CDR3 runs 14 residues. This rearrangement joins TRBV6-5 to TRBJ2-5, with 8 bases aligning to TRBD1. The clonotype originates from a girl aged 10 to 17 with multiple sclerosis. Sequences were obtained from blood. The DNA of the CDR3 is TGTGCCAGCAGTGCAGGGGGCGGCAGGGAGACCCAGTACTTC. Residues: CASSAGGGRETQYF.